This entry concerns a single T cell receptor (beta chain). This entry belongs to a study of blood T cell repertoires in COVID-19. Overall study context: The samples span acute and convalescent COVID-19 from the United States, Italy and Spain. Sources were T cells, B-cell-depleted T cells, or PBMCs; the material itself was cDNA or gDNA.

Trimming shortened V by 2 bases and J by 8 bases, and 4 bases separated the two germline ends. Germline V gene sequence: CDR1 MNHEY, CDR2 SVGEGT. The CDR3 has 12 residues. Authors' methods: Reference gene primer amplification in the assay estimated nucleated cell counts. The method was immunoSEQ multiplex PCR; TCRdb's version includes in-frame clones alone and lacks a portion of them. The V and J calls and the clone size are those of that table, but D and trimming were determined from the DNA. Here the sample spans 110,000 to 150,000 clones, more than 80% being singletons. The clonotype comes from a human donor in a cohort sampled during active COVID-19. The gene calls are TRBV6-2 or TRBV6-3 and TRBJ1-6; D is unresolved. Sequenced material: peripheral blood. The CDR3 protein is CASSYGDSPLHF. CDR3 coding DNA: TGTGCCAGCAGTTACGGAGATTCACCCCTCCACTTT.